The 8 T cell receptor beta chains presented below share a single source sample, sequenced in a study of T cells in localized non-small cell lung cancer. Generated by immunoSEQ multiplex PCR, the TCRdb table keeps only in-frame clones and is missing some. The table has roughly 58,000 clones, roughly 79% seen once. Here the sequenced sample was PBMCs, taken before any cancer treatment. These receptors were collected from a man between 40 and 69 years old with stage II lung adenocarcinoma.

The chain carries TRBV7-3 and TRBJ2-1, with TRBD2 matching over 7 bases. The CDR3 length is 15 residues. Trimming at V came to 3 bases and at J to 7 bases, leaving 9 bases not matched to a gene. Germline V CDR1 and CDR2: SGHTA, FQGTGA. CDR3 loop: CASSLLGGTMNEQFF. CDR3 nucleotide sequence: TGTGCCAGCAGCTTGCTGGGGGGGACGATGAATGAGCAGTTCTTC.

V usage is TRBV7-9 and J usage is TRBJ2-3; maybe TRBD1 (5 bases). The germline V gene has CDR1 SEHNR and CDR2 FQNEAQ (reference sequence). This CDR3 region has 15 residues. V gave up 10 bases and J gave up 0 bases, with 17 bases separating them. The CDR3 spells CAIEPRGLSTDTQYF. As DNA, the CDR3 is TGTGCCATCGAACCAAGGGGCCTAAGCACAGATACGCAGTATTTT. The full variable domain, its missing parts supplied by reference TRBV7-9 and TRBJ2-3, is DTGVSQNPRHKITKRGQNVTFRCDPISEHNRLYWYRQTLGQGPEFLTYFQNEAQLEKSRLLSDRFSAERPKGSFSTLEIQRTEQGDSAMYLCAIEPRGLSTDTQYFGPGTRLTVL.

This clone came up once. The chain carries TRBV18 and TRBJ1-5, with 9 bases matching TRBD1. V lost 3 bases to trimming and J lost 3 bases; unmatched junction nucleotides: 3. Looked up from germline, CDR1 is KGHSH and CDR2 is LQKENI. This CDR3 is built from 15 residues. For the CDR3, the DNA is TGTGCCAGCTCACCGGGGACAGGGCCCAATCAGCCCCAGCATTTT. Its protein product is CASSPGTGPNQPQHF.

The CDR3 is CASSLVGGVYEQYF. In DNA form, the CDR3 reads TGCGCCAGCAGCTTGGTAGGCGGAGTCTACGAGCAGTACTTC. The chain links TRBV5-1 to TRBJ2-7, with D uncertain. The germline CDR1 and CDR2 sequences are SGHRS and YFSETQ. The V gene lost 0 bases and the J gene lost 3 bases, with 10 bases spanning the gap. The CDR3 length is 14 residues.

The chain is built from TRBV5-4 and TRBJ2-4, with 10 bases lining up with TRBD1. CDR1 is SGHNT, CDR2 YYREEE, per germline (reference sequence). V dropped 2 bases and J dropped 0; count of bases not matched to a gene: 8. The CDR3 loop spans 18 amino acids. DNA of the CDR3: TGTGCCAGCAGCTTTTTCCTAGGGACAGGGGTAGCCAAAAACATTCAGTACTTC. This sequence encodes CASSFFLGTGVAKNIQYF.

CDR3 nucleotides: TGTGCCACCAATTACAATGAGCAGTTCTTC. Translation gives CATNYNEQFF. This rearrangement joins TRBV7-3 to TRBJ2-1, with D unresolved. Trimming took off 10 bases at V and 4 bases at J, with 5 bases between the two ends. The CDR3 runs to 10 residues. Germline V gives CDR1 SGHTA, CDR2 FQGTGA.

This sequence joins TRBV30 and TRBJ1-6; no reliable D call. The CDR3 contains 13 residues. The germline gives CDR1 GTSNPN, CDR2 SVGIG (reference sequence). Deletions cut 0 bases from V and 13 bases from J, with 13 bases between. The CDR3 coding sequence is TGTGCCTGGAGTGTAATCGGCAGAGGGCCCCTCCACTTT. It is translated as CAWSVIGRGPLHF. The variable domain in full, completed from reference TRBV30 and TRBJ1-6, reads SQTIHQWPATLVQPVGSPLSLECTVEGTSNPNLYWYRQAAGRGLQLLFYSVGIGQISSEVPQNLSASRPQDRQFILSSKKLLLSDSGFYLCAWSVIGRGPLHFGNGTRLTVT.

The chain links TRBV25-1 to TRBJ2-1, with 8 bases aligning to TRBD1. CDR3 length equals 16 residues. Trimming at V came to 2 bases and at J to 6 bases, leaving 9 bases not matched to a gene. In germline, CDR1 is MGHDK, CDR2 SYGVNS. The CDR3 region is CASSERTGKIGNEQFF. DNA for the CDR3: TGTGCCAGCAGTGAAAGGACAGGGAAGATAGGCAATGAGCAGTTCTTC.